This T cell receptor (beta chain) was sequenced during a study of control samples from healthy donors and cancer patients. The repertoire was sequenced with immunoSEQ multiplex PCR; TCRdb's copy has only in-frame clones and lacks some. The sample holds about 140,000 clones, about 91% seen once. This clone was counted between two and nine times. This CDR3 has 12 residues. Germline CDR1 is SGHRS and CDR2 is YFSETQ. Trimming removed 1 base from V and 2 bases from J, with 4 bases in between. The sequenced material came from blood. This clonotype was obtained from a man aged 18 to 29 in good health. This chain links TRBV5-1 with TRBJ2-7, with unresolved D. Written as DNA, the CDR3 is TGCGCCAGCAGCTTGTATGCCTACGAGCAGTACTTC. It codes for CASSLYAYEQYF. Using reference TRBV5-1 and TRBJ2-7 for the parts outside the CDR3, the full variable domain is KAGVTQTPRYLIKTRGQQVTLSCSPISGHRSVSWYQQTPGQGLQFLFEYFSETQRNKGNFPGRFSGRQFSNSRSEMNVSTLELGDSALYLCASSLYAYEQYFGPGTRLTVT.